The entry that follows covers one T cell receptor (beta chain) sequence. These data originate in a study of blood T cell repertoires in COVID-19. In the study's own analysis: Estimates of nucleated cell counts were drawn from the amplification of reference gene primers. This table comes from immunoSEQ multiplex PCR, and its TCRdb copy is limited to in-frame clones, with some not included. From that table come the V and J calls and clone size; the DNA was used to work out D and trimming. The sample lists about 250,000 clones, 87% occurring once. The CDR3 runs 15 residues. V shed 4 bases and J shed 8 bases, with 20 bases lying between them. Per germline, CDR1 LGHDT and CDR2 YNNKEL (reference sequence).

This sequence joins TRBV3-1 (or the pseudogene TRBV3-2) and TRBJ1-2; D possibly corresponds to TRBD1 (6 bases). The specimen was peripheral blood. The TCR sequence derives from a man younger than 35 with active or convalescent COVID-19. CDR3 region: CASSPKNGGGEGYTF. The CDR3 bases are TGTGCCAGCAGCCCAAAGAACGGGGGGGGCGAGGGCTACACCTTC.